These 28 T cell receptor beta chains originate from one sample sequenced in a study of blood T cell repertoires in COVID-19. Some clones are missing from TCRdb's copy, which holds only in-frame ones; the method was immunoSEQ multiplex PCR. Among a few hundred thousand clones listed, over 75% were seen once. Sequencing input: peripheral blood. The receptors were sampled from a woman in her sixties with acute or convalescent COVID-19.

The V and J genes are TRBV28 and TRBJ1-6, with 8 positions matching TRBD1. The CDR3 has 15 residues. J was trimmed by 5 bases and V by 4 bases; bases with no gene match: 4. Germline V CDR1 and CDR2: MDHEN, SYDVKM. This CDR3 is CASSSATGDNSPLHF. CDR3 bases: TGTGCCAGCAGTTCGGCGACAGGGGATAATTCACCCCTCCACTTT.

The rearrangement uses TRBV15 and TRBJ1-1, with TRBD1 matching 9 bases. The CDR3 length is 16 residues. Germline V gene data show CDR1 as LNHNV and CDR2 as YYDKDF (reference sequence). The ends lost 4 bases at V and 1 base at J; junction bases unmatched: 7. Here the CDR3 reads CATSNPPGQGNTEAFF. The DNA of the CDR3 is TGTGCCACCAGCAACCCCCCGGGACAGGGGAACACTGAAGCTTTCTTT.

The genes are TRBV14 and TRBJ1-4; 8 positions agree with TRBD1. Looked up from germline, CDR1 is SGHDN and CDR2 is FVKESK. The CDR3 is 15 amino acids. V was clipped by 1 base and J by 11 bases; unmatched bases: 9. The CDR3 loop reads CASSQVGTGDGKLFF. The CDR3 nucleotides read TGTGCCAGCAGCCAAGTGGGGACAGGCGACGGGAAACTGTTTTTT. The variable domain in full, with the rest retrieved from reference TRBV14 and TRBJ1-4, is EAGVTQFPSHSVIEKGQTVTLRCDPISGHDNLYWYRRVMGKEIKFLLHFVKESKQDESGMPNNRFLAERTGGTYSTLKVQPAELEDSGVYFCASSQVGTGDGKLFFGSGTQLSVL.

The chain employs TRBV6-2 or TRBV6-3 and TRBJ2-5; 7 nucleotides agree with TRBD2. V was pared by 2 bases and J by 4 bases, with 10 bases of the junction left unmatched. Germline assignment: CDR1 MNHEY and CDR2 SVGEGT. There are 16 residues in the CDR3. The CDR3 protein is CASSYPTGGRRETQYF. CDR3 coding DNA: TGTGCCAGCAGTTACCCGACCGGCGGGAGACGAGAGACCCAGTACTTC.

This chain connects TRBV18 to TRBJ2-3, with 9 bases aligning to TRBD2. There are 16 residues in the CDR3. Germline trimming cut 3 bases from V and 2 bases from J; bases unmatched to any gene: 6. CDR1 and CDR2 from the germline V gene are KGHSH and LQKENI. CDR3 in amino acids: CASSPLPSGVTDTQYF. The CDR3 coding sequence is TGTGCCAGCTCACCCTTGCCTAGCGGGGTCACAGATACGCAGTATTTT.

This chain connects TRBV29-1 to TRBJ1-2, with D maybe TRBD1 (5 bases). The CDR3 totals 12 residues. In germline, CDR1 is SQVTM, CDR2 ANQGSEA. The germline V and J ends were trimmed by 4 bases and 2 bases, with 8 bases remaining between them. The CDR3 coding sequence is TGCAGCGTTGGGGGCTCAAACTATGGCTACACCTTC. It specifies CSVGGSNYGYTF.

This clone was found once. The genes are TRBV5-6 and TRBJ2-1; D not certain. There are 16 residues in the CDR3. Trimming took 2 bases from V and 0 from J, leaving 12 bases between them. From germline, CDR1 is SGHDT and CDR2 YYEEEE. CDR3 DNA sequence: TGTGCCAGCAGCTTCCGAATAACTGGCTCCTACAATGAGCAGTTCTTC. Amino acid sequence: CASSFRITGSYNEQFF. Looking up the rest from reference TRBV5-6 and TRBJ2-1 gives the full variable domain: DAGVTQSPTHLIKTRGQQVTLRCSPKSGHDTVSWYQQALGQGPQFIFQYYEEEERQRGNFPDRFSGHQFPNYSSELNVNALLLGDSALYLCASSFRITGSYNEQFFGPGTRLTVL.

The rearrangement joins TRBV19 to TRBJ2-1, with D hard to call. The CDR3 contains 13 residues. The V end lost 3 bases, the J end lost 2 bases, and 5 bases lay between the germline ends. Germline V gene sequence: CDR1 LNHDA, CDR2 SQIVND (reference sequence). This chain's CDR3 is CASSIGPYNEQFF. CDR3 DNA: TGTGCCAGTAGTATTGGCCCCTACAATGAGCAGTTCTTC. Using reference TRBV19 and TRBJ2-1 for the parts outside the CDR3, the full variable domain is DGGITQSPKYLFRKEGQNVTLSCEQNLNHDAMYWYRQDPGQGLRLIYYSQIVNDFQKGDIAEGYSVSREKKESFPLTVTSAQKNPTAFYLCASSIGPYNEQFFGPGTRLTVL.

The genes are TRBV6-2 or TRBV6-3 and TRBJ1-2; D is unresolved. CDR3 length equals 16 residues. The ends were cut back, 2 bases at V and 2 bases at J, with 15 bases in the middle. Germline V CDR1 and CDR2: MNHEY, SVGEGT. Here the CDR3 DNA reads TGTGCCAGCAGTTACGAGTTAGCGGGGATCAACTATGGCTACACCTTC. This gives the protein CASSYELAGINYGYTF.

The chain has TRBV9 and TRBJ2-3, with 9 bases matching TRBD1. CDR1 is SGDLS, CDR2 YYNGEE, per germline. The CDR3 is 16 amino acids. With V trimmed by 3 bases and J by 5 bases, 10 bases remained unmatched. The CDR3, as DNA: TGTGCCAGCAGCGCCTGGGGGGGACAGGGAATAGATACGCAGTATTTT. Amino acid sequence: CASSAWGGQGIDTQYF.

CDR3 in amino acids: CASSNARANEQYF. CDR3 in DNA: TGTGCCAGTAGTAACGCCAGGGCCAACGAGCAGTACTTC. This sequence joins TRBV19 and TRBJ2-7; weak D call: TRBD1 (5 bases). The CDR3 totals 13 residues. Trimming removed 4 bases from V and 5 bases from J, with 12 bases in between. Germline V CDR1 and CDR2: LNHDA, SQIVND (reference sequence).

V usage is TRBV5-4 and J usage is TRBJ1-1; 7 bases are shared with TRBD1. The germline gives CDR1 SGHNT, CDR2 YYREEE (reference sequence). CDR3 length: 13 residues. V lost 3 bases and J lost 5; bases outside the gene matches: 4. CDR3 nucleotide sequence: TGTGCCAGCAGCTCCGAGACAGGGACTGAAGCTTTCTTT. This encodes CASSSETGTEAFF.

In regard to this clone: Germline and junction disagree at one end, which may indicate a read error. The rearrangement links TRBV23-1 to TRBJ2-7, with TRBD2 identical over 9 bases. TRBV23-1 counts as an open reading frame of uncertain function. The CDR3 is made up of 16 amino acids. CDR3 protein: CASRQSISGSSYEQYF. Here the CDR3 DNA reads TGCGCCAGCAGACAATCGATTAGCGGGAGCTCCTACGAGCAGTACTTC.

This clone came up once. This rearrangement joins TRBV7-2 to TRBJ2-2, with 12 bases lining up with TRBD1. The CDR3 totals 18 residues. Germline V gene data show CDR1 as SGHTA and CDR2 as FQGNSA. V lost 4 bases to trimming and J lost 2 bases; unmatched junction nucleotides: 8. CDR3 residues: CASSWPGTGGVNTGELFF. The CDR3, as DNA: TGTGCCAGCAGCTGGCCCGGGACAGGGGGCGTAAACACCGGGGAGCTGTTTTTT.

The count of this clone is one. The chain employs TRBV6-2 or TRBV6-3 and TRBJ2-1; 12 bases align to TRBD2. Losses at the gene ends were 0 bases for V and 0 bases for J; bases not matched to a gene: 3. This CDR3 is 18 amino acids long. Per germline, CDR1 MNHEY and CDR2 SVGEGT. CDR3 DNA sequence: TGTGCCAGCAGTTACTCAGGACTAGCGGGATACTCCTACAATGAGCAGTTCTTC. This encodes CASSYSGLAGYSYNEQFF.

This clone was observed a single time. The chain recombines TRBV6-5 with TRBJ1-3; 8 nucleotides match TRBD1. This CDR3 spans 15 amino acids. The germline gives CDR1 MNHEY, CDR2 SVGAGI. With 6 bases clipped from V and 1 base from J, the junction kept 5 bases outside the gene matches. CDR3 amino acids: CASRMTGVSGNTIYF. In DNA form, the CDR3 reads TGTGCCAGCAGGATGACAGGGGTGTCTGGAAACACCATATATTTT.

The rearrangement joins TRBV5-5 to TRBJ1-4, with TRBD1 matching 9 bases. This CDR3 has 14 amino acids. Unmatched junction bases numbered 2, after V lost 4 bases and J lost 4 bases. Germline V CDR1 and CDR2: SGHKS, YYEKEE (reference sequence). The CDR3 DNA sequence: TGTGCCAGCAGCCCGACAGGGGGTAATGAAAAACTGTTTTTT. Its translation is CASSPTGGNEKLFF.

The chain combines TRBV6-6 with TRBJ2-7, with D possibly TRBD2 on 6 matching bases. The germline V gene has CDR1 MNHNY and CDR2 SVGAGI (reference sequence). Trimming pared 8 bases from V and 0 bases from J, leaving 11 bases between. The CDR3 totals 13 residues. CDR3 coding DNA: TGTGCCAGCGTGCGGGGAAGCTCCTACGAGCAGTACTTC. It encodes CASVRGSSYEQYF.

The chain carries TRBV11-3 and TRBJ2-7; the match to TRBD1 covers 9 bases. The CDR3 length is 13 residues. V trimming: 6 bases; J trimming: 5 bases; junction bases outside the gene matches: 5. Per the germline V gene, CDR1 is SGHNT and CDR2 is YENEEA. CDR3 in amino acids: CASSRTGVHEQYF. CDR3 DNA sequence: TGTGCCAGCAGTAGGACAGGGGTCCACGAGCAGTACTTC.

The chain recombines TRBV5-4 with TRBJ1-2; TRBD1 is a possible D gene (6 bases). CDR1 and CDR2 (germline): SGHNT, YYREEE (reference sequence). The length of the CDR3 is 11 residues. The V gene lost 7 bases and the J gene lost 2 bases, with 6 bases spanning the gap. The CDR3 bases are TGTGCCAGCGGGGGCAACTATGGCTACACCTTC. This gives the protein CASGGNYGYTF.

In this sample, this clone turned up once. The chain couples TRBV7-9 to TRBJ1-2; no clear D gene. The CDR3 is 14 amino acids. The ends were cut back, 1 base at V and 2 bases at J, with 8 bases in the middle. Germline values: CDR1 SEHNR, CDR2 FQNEAQ (reference sequence). As DNA, the CDR3 is TGTGCCAGCAGCTTAGTAGCCCCCAACTATGGCTACACCTTC. Its translation is CASSLVAPNYGYTF.

The CDR3 DNA sequence: TGTGCCAGCAGCACTGTCGGACAGGCCTACGAGCAGTACTTC. It is translated as CASSTVGQAYEQYF. The chain recombines TRBV11-2 with TRBJ2-7; TRBD1 matches at 7 bases. V shed 5 bases and J 2 bases; nucleotides not matched to a gene: 6. The CDR3 covers 14 residues. From germline, CDR1 is SGHAT and CDR2 FQNNGV.

The chain carries TRBV3-1 (or the pseudogene TRBV3-2) and TRBJ2-3, with 8 bases lining up with TRBD2. The J segment lost 8 bases and the V segment lost 4 bases, leaving 8 bases of the junction unmatched. Germline V gene lookup returns CDR1 LGHDT and CDR2 YNNKEL (reference sequence). The CDR3 length is 14 residues. The CDR3 here is CASSLQASGGTQYF. As DNA, the CDR3 is TGTGCCAGCAGCCTACAGGCGAGCGGGGGTACGCAGTATTTT.

This clone showed up just a few times. The CDR3 reads CASSLLRDRGLVNTEAFF. The CDR3 DNA is TGTGCCAGCAGCTTGCTACGGGACAGAGGCTTAGTGAACACTGAAGCTTTCTTT. The rearrangement links TRBV5-6 to TRBJ1-1; 7 nucleotides agree with TRBD1. Germline V gives CDR1 SGHDT, CDR2 YYEEEE. Trimming at V came to 1 base and at J to 0 bases, leaving 12 bases not matched to a gene. CDR3 length: 18 residues.

V and J are TRBV18 and TRBJ2-2; 12 positions agree with TRBD2. Germline V gene lookup returns CDR1 KGHSH and CDR2 LQKENI. This CDR3 contains 16 residues. After removal of 1 base from V and 4 bases from J, the junction contained 1 base not matched to a gene. CDR3 in DNA: TGTGCCAGCTCACCACGGACTAGCGGGGTCACCGGGGAGCTGTTTTTT. This codes for CASSPRTSGVTGELFF.

The chain couples TRBV29-1 to TRBJ2-3, with D maybe TRBD2 (5 bases). V was trimmed by 5 bases and J by 1 base, leaving 16 bases between them. The germline V gene has CDR1 SQVTM and CDR2 ANQGSEA. The CDR3 length is 15 residues. CDR3 sequence (DNA): TGCAGCGTTTTTGTAGGGAAGAGGGGCACAGATACGCAGTATTTT. Its translation is CSVFVGKRGTDTQYF.

The chain couples TRBV5-1 to TRBJ2-7; possible D gene TRBD2, 5 bases. V was shortened by 0 bases and J by 3 bases, with 13 bases between the two germline ends. The CDR3 runs to 15 residues. Per the germline V gene, CDR1 is SGHRS and CDR2 is YFSETQ. The CDR3, as DNA: TGCGCCAGCAGCTTGGCCACGAGGGTCTACTACGAGCAGTACTTC. It translates to CASSLATRVYYEQYF.

V gene TRBV15 combines with J gene TRBJ1-4, with D tentatively TRBD1 (6 bases). V shed 0 bases and J shed 5 bases, with 10 bases lying between them. From germline, CDR1 is LNHNV and CDR2 YYDKDF (reference sequence). The CDR3 extends over 15 amino acids. The CDR3 loop is CATSRERGRNEKLFF. For the CDR3, the DNA is TGTGCCACCAGCAGAGAGCGGGGGCGGAATGAAAAACTGTTTTTT.